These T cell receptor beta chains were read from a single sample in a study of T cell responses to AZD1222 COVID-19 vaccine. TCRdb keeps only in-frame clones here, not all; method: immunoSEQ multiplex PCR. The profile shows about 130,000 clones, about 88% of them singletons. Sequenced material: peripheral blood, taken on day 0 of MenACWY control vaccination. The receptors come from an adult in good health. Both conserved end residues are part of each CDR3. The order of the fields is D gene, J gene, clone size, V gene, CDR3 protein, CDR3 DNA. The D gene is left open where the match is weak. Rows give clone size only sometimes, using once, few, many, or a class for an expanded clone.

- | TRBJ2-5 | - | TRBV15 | CATSRDTGGVLQETQYF | TGTGCCACCAGCAGAGATACGGGGGGCGTTCTCCAAGAGACCCAGTACTTC
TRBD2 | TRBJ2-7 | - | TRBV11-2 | CASSFDSGTRSSYEQYF | TGTGCCAGCAGCTTCGATTCCGGGACTAGGAGCTCCTACGAGCAGTACTTC
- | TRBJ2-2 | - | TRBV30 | CAWSRDFGELFF | TGTGCCTGGAGCAGGGACTTCGGGGAGCTGTTTTTT
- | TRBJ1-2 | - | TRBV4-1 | CASSQEPTNYGYTF | TGCGCCAGCAGCCAAGAGCCTACTAACTATGGCTACACCTTC
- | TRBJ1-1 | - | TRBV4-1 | CASSQEGLKAEAFF | TGCGCCAGCAGCCAAGAAGGGTTAAAGGCTGAAGCTTTCTTT
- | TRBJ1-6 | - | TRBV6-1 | CASSVQGINSPLHF | TGTGCCAGCAGTGTACAAGGGATTAATTCACCCCTCCACTTT
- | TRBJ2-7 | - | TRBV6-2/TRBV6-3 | CASSYSTGYSPHEQYF | TGTGCCAGCAGTTACTCTACTGGCTATAGTCCGCACGAGCAGTACTTC
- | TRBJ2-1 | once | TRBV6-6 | CASTPSGANYNEQFF | TGTGCCAGCACCCCGAGCGGAGCCAACTACAATGAGCAGTTCTTC
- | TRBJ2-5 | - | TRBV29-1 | CSAVGQIQETQYF | TGCAGCGCGGTTGGCCAGATCCAAGAGACCCAGTACTTC
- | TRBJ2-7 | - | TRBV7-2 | CASSLQTSRGSEQYF | TGTGCCAGCAGCTTACAAACTAGTCGGGGCAGCGAGCAGTACTTC
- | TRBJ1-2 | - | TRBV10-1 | CASSDHRDLRYGYTF | TGCGCCAGCAGTGACCACCGGGACCTTAGGTATGGCTACACCTTC
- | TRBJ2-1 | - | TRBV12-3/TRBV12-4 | CASSFWGANEQFF | TGTGCCAGCAGTTTTTGGGGGGCCAATGAGCAGTTCTTC
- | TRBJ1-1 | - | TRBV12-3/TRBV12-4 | CASSLLKDTEAFF | TGTGCCAGCAGCCTCCTCAAGGACACTGAAGCTTTCTTT
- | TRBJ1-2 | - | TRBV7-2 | CASSPQAGDSYGYTF | TGTGCCAGCAGCCCACAGGCAGGGGATAGCTATGGCTACACCTTC
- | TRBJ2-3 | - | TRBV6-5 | CASRISDTQYF | TGTGCCAGCAGGATATCAGATACGCAGTATTTT
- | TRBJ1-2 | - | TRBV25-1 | CASWSGYGYTF | TGTGCCAGCTGGTCCGGCTATGGCTACACCTTC
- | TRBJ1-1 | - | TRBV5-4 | CASSPGAGLTEAFF | TGTGCCAGCAGCCCGGGGGCAGGGCTCACTGAAGCTTTCTTT
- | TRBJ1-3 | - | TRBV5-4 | CASSLGGEGARNTIYF | TGTGCCAGCAGCTTGGGGGGCGAGGGAGCTAGAAACACCATATATTTT
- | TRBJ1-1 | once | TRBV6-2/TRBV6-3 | CASSYPGGGPLMNTEAFF | TGTGCCAGCAGTTACCCGGGGGGGGGACCACTTATGAACACTGAAGCTTTCTTT
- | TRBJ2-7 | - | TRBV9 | CASSGTLSSYEQYF | TGTGCCAGCAGCGGTACTCTTAGCTCCTACGAGCAGTACTTC
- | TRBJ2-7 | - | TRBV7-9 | CASSSAGNEQYF | TGTGCCAGCAGCTCCGCAGGGAACGAGCAGTACTTC
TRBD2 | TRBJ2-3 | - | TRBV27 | CASSLGLAGGTDTQYF | TGTGCCAGCAGTTTGGGACTAGCGGGGGGCACAGATACGCAGTATTTT
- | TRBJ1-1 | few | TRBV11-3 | CASSSSVYTEAFF | TGTGCCAGCAGCTCTTCAGTTTACACTGAAGCTTTCTTT
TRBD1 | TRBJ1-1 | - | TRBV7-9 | CASSFLGGAPEAFF | TGTGCCAGCAGCTTTTTAGGGGGCGCCCCTGAAGCTTTCTTT
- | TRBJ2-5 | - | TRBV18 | CASSPPDTGRETQYF | TGTGCCAGCTCACCACCCGACACGGGAAGAGAGACCCAGTACTTC
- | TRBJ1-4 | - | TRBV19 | CASKEEHGTNEKLFF | TGTGCCAGTAAGGAGGAGCACGGAACTAATGAAAAACTGTTTTTT
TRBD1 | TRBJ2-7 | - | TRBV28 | CASSLSGTGVWEQYF | TGTGCCAGCAGTCTATCCGGGACAGGGGTCTGGGAGCAGTACTTC
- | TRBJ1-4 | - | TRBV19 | CASRPSRGEKLFF | TGTGCCAGTAGACCATCACGGGGTGAAAAACTGTTTTTT
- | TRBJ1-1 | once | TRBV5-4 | CASIDRDILNTEAFF | TGTGCCAGCATCGACCGGGACATCCTGAACACTGAAGCTTTCTTT
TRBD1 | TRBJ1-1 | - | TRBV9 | CASSVTGVNTEAFF | TGTGCCAGCAGCGTGACAGGGGTGAACACTGAAGCTTTCTTT
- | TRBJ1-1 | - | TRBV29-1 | CSVEPGNSGSTEAFF | TGCAGCGTTGAACCAGGGAACTCAGGGAGTACTGAAGCTTTCTTT
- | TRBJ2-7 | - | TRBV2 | CASSRGGGVSYEQYF | TGTGCCAGCAGTCGAGGGGGAGGCGTCTCCTACGAGCAGTACTTC
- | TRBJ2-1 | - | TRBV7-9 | CASSTLLAVGYNEQFF | TGTGCCAGCAGCACTCTACTAGCTGTAGGGTACAATGAGCAGTTCTTC
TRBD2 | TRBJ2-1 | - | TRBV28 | CAGGLAGAYEQFF | TGTGCCGGCGGACTAGCGGGAGCCTATGAGCAGTTCTTC
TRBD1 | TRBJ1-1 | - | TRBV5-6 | CASSWGQGEMNTEAFF | TGTGCCAGCAGCTGGGGACAGGGGGAAATGAACACTGAAGCTTTCTTT
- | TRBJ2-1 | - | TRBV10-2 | CASLAGNEQFF | TGCGCCAGCCTGGCGGGGAATGAGCAGTTCTTC
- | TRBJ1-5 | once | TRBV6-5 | CASKGLQPQHF | TGTGCCAGCAAGGGCCTTCAGCCCCAGCATTTT
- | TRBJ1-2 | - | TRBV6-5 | CASSYSRGLANGYTF | TGTGCCAGCAGTTACTCAAGGGGGTTGGCAAATGGCTACACCTTC
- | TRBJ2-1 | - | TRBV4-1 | CASSQAPNPREAQFF | TGCGCCAGCAGCCAAGCACCGAACCCCAGGGAAGCTCAGTTCTTC
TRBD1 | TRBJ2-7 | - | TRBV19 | CASSTTGGAYEQYF | TGTGCCAGTAGTACCACAGGGGGCGCATACGAGCAGTACTTC
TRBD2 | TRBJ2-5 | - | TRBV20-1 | CSASPLGGGSGMSGETQYF | TGCAGTGCTAGTCCCCTGGGGGGGGGAAGCGGTATGAGCGGGGAGACCCAGTACTTC
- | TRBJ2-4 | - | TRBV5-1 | CASSPDRGSGSNIQYF | TGCGCCAGCAGCCCAGACCGTGGTAGCGGCTCAAACATTCAGTACTTC
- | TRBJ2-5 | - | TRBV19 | CASSMTRETQYF | TGTGCCAGTAGTATGACACGAGAGACCCAGTACTTC
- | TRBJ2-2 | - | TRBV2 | CASRKTLGTGELFF | TGTGCCAGCAGGAAGACCCTTGGCACCGGGGAGCTGTTTTTT
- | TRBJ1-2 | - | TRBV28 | CATKPGVRSSRDGYTF | TGTGCCACGAAACCCGGGGTTCGTTCCTCAAGGGATGGCTACACCTTC
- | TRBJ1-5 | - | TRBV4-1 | CASSHESRGSNQPQHF | TGCGCCAGCAGCCACGAGTCTCGGGGGAGCAATCAGCCCCAGCATTTT
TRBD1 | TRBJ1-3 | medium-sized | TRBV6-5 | CAARRQGEYTIYF | TGTGCCGCCCGTCGGCAGGGGGAATACACCATATATTTT
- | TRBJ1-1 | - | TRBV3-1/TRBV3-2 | CASSQDRRSHTEAFF | TGTGCCAGCAGCCAAGATCGCCGGAGTCACACTGAAGCTTTCTTT
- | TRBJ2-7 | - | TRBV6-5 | CASSIRDLSYEQYF | TGTGCCAGCAGTATCCGGGACCTCTCCTACGAGCAGTACTTC
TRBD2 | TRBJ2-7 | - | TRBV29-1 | CSVLGLAGAHYEQYF | TGCAGCGTCCTGGGACTAGCGGGAGCACACTACGAGCAGTACTTC
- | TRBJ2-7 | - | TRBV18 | CASSPRGWEQYF | TGTGCCAGCTCACCAAGGGGATGGGAGCAGTACTTC
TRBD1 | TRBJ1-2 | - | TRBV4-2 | CASSHEFTGDSGYTF | TGTGCCAGCAGCCATGAATTTACAGGGGATTCCGGCTACACCTTC
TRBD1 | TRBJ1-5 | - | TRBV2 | CASTTGTGRNQPQHF | TGTGCCAGCACCACCGGGACAGGCCGCAATCAGCCCCAGCATTTT
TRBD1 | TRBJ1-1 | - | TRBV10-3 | CAIRGTGSTEAFF | TGTGCCATCAGGGGGACAGGGAGTACTGAAGCTTTCTTT
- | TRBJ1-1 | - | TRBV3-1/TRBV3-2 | CASSQNRAFGNTEAFF | TGTGCCAGCAGCCAGAACAGGGCTTTCGGGAACACTGAAGCTTTCTTT